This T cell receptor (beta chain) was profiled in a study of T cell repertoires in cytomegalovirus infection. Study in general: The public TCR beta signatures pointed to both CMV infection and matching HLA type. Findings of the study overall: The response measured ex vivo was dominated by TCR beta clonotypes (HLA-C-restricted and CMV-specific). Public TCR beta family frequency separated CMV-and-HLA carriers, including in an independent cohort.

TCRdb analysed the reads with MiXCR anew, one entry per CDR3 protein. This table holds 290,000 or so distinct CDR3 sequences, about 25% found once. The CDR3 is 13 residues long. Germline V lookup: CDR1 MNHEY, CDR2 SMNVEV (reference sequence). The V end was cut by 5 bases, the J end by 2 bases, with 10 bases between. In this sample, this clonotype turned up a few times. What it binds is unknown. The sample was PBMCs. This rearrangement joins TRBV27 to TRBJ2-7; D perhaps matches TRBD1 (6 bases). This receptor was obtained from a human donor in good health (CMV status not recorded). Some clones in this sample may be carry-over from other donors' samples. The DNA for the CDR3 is TGTGCCAGCAGTGAGACAGGCACCTACGAGCAGTACTTC. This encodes CASSETGTYEQYF.